This T cell receptor (beta chain) was profiled in a study of CD8 T cells in Susac syndrome. Study-level results: Maximal CD8+ clonal expansion in Susac was observed within TEMRA cells and among active patients.

The CDR3 loop spans 15 amino acids. The germline CDR1 and CDR2 sequences are DFQATT and SNEGSKA (reference sequence). After removal of 1 base from V and 8 bases from J, the junction contained 13 bases not matched to a gene. As regards this clonotype: Its antigen is undetermined.

Reverse transcription used roughly 0.45 to 1 ug RNA and random hexamers. TCRdb fed the immunoSEQ multiplex PCR reads into MiXCR, producing one record per CDR3 protein. The sample consists of tens of thousands of distinct CDR3 sequences, 96% of them appearing once. This sequence joins TRBV20-1 and TRBJ1-2; 7 nucleotides match TRBD1. Sequenced input: CD8+ T cells from PBMCs. This receptor was obtained from a human donor with Susac syndrome. The CDR3 DNA is TGCAGTGCTAGAGCGGACAGGCTAATCTCGAGAGGCTACACCTTC. Residues: CSARADRLISRGYTF.